Below are 15 T cell receptor beta chains sequenced from a single sample in a study of T cell repertoires in cytomegalovirus infection. TCRdb independently ran MiXCR on the reads; one entry per CDR3 protein. The sample carries hundreds of thousands of distinct CDR3 sequences, 15% to 20% recorded once. What was sequenced was PBMCs. These receptor sequences come from a human donor in good health (CMV status not recorded). Some clones in this sample may be carry-over from other donors' samples.

This clonotype showed up just a few times. This chain uses TRBV20-1 with TRBJ2-7; 9 bases match TRBD1. Germline assignment: CDR1 DFQATT and CDR2 SNEGSKA (reference sequence). V shed 3 bases, J shed 1 base, and the junction held 7 bases outside the gene matches. The CDR3 length is 15 residues. The CDR3 is CSARGWGTGSYEQYF. Here the CDR3 DNA reads TGCAGTGCTAGGGGATGGGGGACAGGGTCCTACGAGCAGTACTTC.

This clonotype showed up many times. The rearrangement uses TRBV6-2 or TRBV6-3 and TRBJ1-4, with D hard to call. CDR3 length: 16 residues. The V end lost 0 bases, the J end lost 5 bases, and 13 bases lay between the germline ends. The germline V gene encodes CDR1 MNHEY and CDR2 SVGEGT. The CDR3 is CASSYSKGPANEKLFF. CDR3 in DNA: TGTGCCAGCAGTTACTCGAAGGGCCCGGCAAATGAAAAACTGTTTTTT.

The genes are TRBV7-2 and TRBJ1-1; D perhaps matches TRBD1 (5 bases). CDR3 length: 16 amino acids. CDR1 is SGHTA and CDR2 is FQGNSA in the germline V gene. The V end was cut by 4 bases, the J end by 8 bases, with 23 bases between. The CDR3 is CASSSPITPGAREAFF. Here the CDR3 DNA reads TGTGCCAGCAGCTCCCCGATTACGCCTGGGGCCCGAGAAGCTTTCTTT.

This clonotype was counted many times. The chain joins TRBV4-1 to TRBJ1-1; tentative D call: TRBD1 (6 bases). Per the germline V gene, CDR1 is MGHRA and CDR2 is YSYEKL. The CDR3 length is 15 residues. The V gene lost 3 bases and the J gene lost 0 bases, with 11 bases spanning the gap. The CDR3, as DNA: TGCGCCAGCAGCCACCAGGGGACCATGAACACTGAAGCTTTCTTT. It specifies CASSHQGTMNTEAFF.

Only a few counts were recorded for this clonotype. The chain uses TRBV11-1 and TRBJ2-1; tentative D call: TRBD2 (5 bases). V gave up 5 bases and J gave up 13 bases, with 15 bases separating them. This CDR3 contains 12 residues. Looked up from germline, CDR1 is SGHAT and CDR2 is FQDESV (reference sequence). The CDR3 DNA reads as TGTGCCAGCAGCATTAACCGGGATACACAGTTCTTC. This sequence encodes CASSINRDTQFF.

There are a few counts of this clonotype. The rearrangement uses TRBV12-5 and TRBJ2-3, with 7 bases identical to TRBD1. The V segment lost 0 bases and the J segment 3 bases; nucleotides outside the gene matches: 3. In germline, CDR1 is LGHNT, CDR2 FRNRAP. This CDR3 region has 15 residues. In nucleotides, the CDR3 is TGTGCTAGTGGTTTGGTGGGACAGTCAACAGATACGCAGTATTTT. Protein product: CASGLVGQSTDTQYF.

In its sample, this clonotype was seen a few times. The chain joins TRBV10-3 to TRBJ2-1; 7 bases align to TRBD1. Germline V lookup: CDR1 ENHRY, CDR2 SYGVKD. There are 14 residues in the CDR3. Trimming at V came to 3 bases and at J to 5 bases, leaving 4 bases not matched to a gene. The CDR3 here is CAISDRGQNNEQFF. CDR3 sequence (DNA): TGTGCCATCAGTGACCGGGGACAGAACAATGAGCAGTTCTTC.

This clonotype was recorded a few times. The CDR3 sequence is CSARVRTLNQPQHF. The CDR3 DNA sequence: TGCAGTGCTAGAGTACGGACACTCAATCAGCCCCAGCATTTT. The V gene is TRBV20-1, the J gene TRBJ1-5, with a tentative D call TRBD1 (5 bases). This CDR3 spans 14 amino acids. CDR1 is DFQATT and CDR2 is SNEGSKA in the germline V gene (reference sequence). V lost 1 base, J lost 3 bases, and 10 bases lay in between.

This clonotype was counted many times. The V gene is TRBV28, the J gene TRBJ2-2; unclear D gene. Germline V gene lookup returns CDR1 MDHEN and CDR2 SYDVKM. The CDR3 length is 15 residues. V dropped 2 bases and J dropped 4 bases, with 11 bases sitting between them. CDR3 bases: TGTGCCAGCAGTTTACCGCTAAGACGCACCGGGGAGCTGTTTTTT. Its translation: CASSLPLRRTGELFF.

Ten or more counts support this clonotype. J is TRBJ2-7 and V is TRBV6-1; either TRBD1 or TRBD2 may supply D (5 bases each). Trimming stripped 6 bases from V and 3 bases from J, with 15 bases between. CDR3 size: 14 residues. Germline CDR1 MNHNS, CDR2 SASEGT. CDR3 nucleotides: TGTGCCAGCAGAGGACTTGACAGCGTCTACGAGCAGTACTTC. This codes for CASRGLDSVYEQYF.

In this sample, this clonotype turned up a few times. The chain links TRBV6-2 or TRBV6-3 to TRBJ2-3, with 16 positions matching TRBD2. Per the germline V gene, CDR1 is MNHEY and CDR2 is SVGEGT. The CDR3 length is 15 residues. V shed 6 bases, J shed 10 bases, and the junction held 7 bases outside the gene matches. The CDR3 loop reads CASSWGLAGGYPQYF. CDR3 coding DNA: TGTGCCAGCAGCTGGGGACTAGCGGGGGGGTACCCGCAGTATTTT.

The genes are TRBV20-1 and TRBJ2-5, with TRBD2 matching 9 bases. The CDR3 consists of 14 residues. Per germline, CDR1 DFQATT and CDR2 SNEGSKA (reference sequence). Trimming removed 3 bases from V and 5 bases from J; junction bases left unmatched: 7. The CDR3 DNA sequence: TGCAGTGCTAGCAGGCGGGGGGGCACGGAGACCCAGTACTTC. Amino acid sequence: CSASRRGGTETQYF.

This clonotype was seen just once. Written as DNA, the CDR3 is TGTGCCAGCAGCCCGGGGGGGGTCGTGCAGTACTTC. It specifies CASSPGGVVQYF. The V gene is TRBV7-4, the J gene TRBJ2-7; 8 bases match TRBD2. V trimming: 5 bases; J trimming: 9 bases; junction bases outside the gene matches: 6. CDR1 and CDR2 (germline): SGHVT, SQSDAQ. The CDR3 has 12 residues.

The gene calls are TRBV20-1 and TRBJ1-1; TRBD1 matches 9 bases. The CDR3 totals 12 residues. The junction had 2 bases not matched to a gene; V was cut back by 5 bases and J by 4 bases. Germline V gene data show CDR1 as DFQATT and CDR2 as SNEGSKA (reference sequence). CDR3 sequence reads: CSALTGGTEAFF. The DNA for the CDR3 is TGCAGTGCTTTGACAGGGGGCACTGAAGCTTTCTTT.

This clonotype has ten or more counts. V gene TRBV7-6 combines with J gene TRBJ1-1; no clear D. The CDR3 has 15 residues. Germline CDR1 and CDR2: SGHVS and FNYEAQ. The germline V and J ends were trimmed by 1 base and 1 base, with 10 bases remaining between them. This CDR3 is CASSLVRVPNTEAFF. The CDR3 DNA follows: TGTGCCAGCAGCTTAGTTCGGGTCCCGAACACTGAAGCTTTCTTT.